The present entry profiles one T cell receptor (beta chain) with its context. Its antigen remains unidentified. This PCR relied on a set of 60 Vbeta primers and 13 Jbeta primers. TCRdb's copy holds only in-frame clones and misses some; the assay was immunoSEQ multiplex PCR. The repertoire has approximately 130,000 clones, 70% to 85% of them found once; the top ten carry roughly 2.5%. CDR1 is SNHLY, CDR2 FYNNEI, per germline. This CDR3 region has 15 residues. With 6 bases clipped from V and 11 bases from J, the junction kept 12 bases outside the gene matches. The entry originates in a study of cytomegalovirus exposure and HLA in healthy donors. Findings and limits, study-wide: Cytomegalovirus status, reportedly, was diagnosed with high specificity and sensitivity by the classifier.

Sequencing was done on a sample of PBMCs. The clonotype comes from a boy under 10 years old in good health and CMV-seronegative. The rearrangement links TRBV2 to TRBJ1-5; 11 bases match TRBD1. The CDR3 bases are TGTGCCAGCAGGGGGGGACAGGGGGGGTTTGAGGCCCAGCATTTT. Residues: CASRGGQGGFEAQHF.